This paragraph reports one T cell receptor (beta chain). What this receptor recognizes is not known. Base-call qualities are not available, and no considerably larger clone is one nucleotide away. Library method: the immunoSEQ multiplex PCR assay. TCRdb provides this immuneACCESS table in a form limited to in-frame rearrangements. Some clones are lacking; in checked studies, under half of them reflect an unresolved V gene, and why the rest are absent is not known. The sample has around 45,000 clones on record, 73% of them singletons. Roughly 3.5% of the sample is in the top ten clones. The data were taken from a study of radiotherapy plus CTLA-4 blockade in lung cancer (dated by TCRdb to the late 2010s). With respect to the entire study: Among enrolled patients, 15% to 20% had an objective response and around 33% reached disease control. The paper as a whole reports these results and caveats: TCR clones derived from tumors expanded in peripheral blood after treatment with radiotherapy and ipilimumab. The strongest predictors of response were reported to be early dynamic shifts in blood T cell clones along with a rise in serum interferon-beta following radiation.

Focal radiation therapy combined with CTLA-4 blockade (ipilimumab) was tested in patients with chemo-refractory metastatic non-small-cell lung cancer. The CDR3 contains 20 residues, cysteine and phenylalanine counted. Only CDR3 DNA remains: 60 bases, in frame from the first base. CDR1 and CDR2, per the germline V gene, are SNHLY and FYNNEI. At the junction V is shortened by 0 bases and J by 4 bases; bases outside the gene matches: 12. The material was peripheral blood, obtained from a patient treated with radiotherapy plus ipilimumab. This receptor chain uses TRBV2 and TRBJ2-7, and 16 bases in between align with TRBD2. This receptor was taken from a human donor with non-small cell lung cancer who had a complete response to radiotherapy plus ipilimumab. The DNA reads as follows: TGTGCCAGCAGTGAAGCCCTGGGACTAGCGGGAGGGCCCCCCAGGTACGAGCAGTACTTC. It encodes CASSEALGLAGGPPRYEQYF. The reference TRBV2 and TRBJ2-7 proteins fill in what lies around the CDR3, so the full variable domain reads EPEVTQTPSHQVTQMGQEVILRCVPISNHLYFYWYRQILGQKVEFLVSFYNNEISEKSEIFDDQFSVERPDGSNFTLKIRSTKLEDSAMYFCASSEALGLAGGPPRYEQYFGPGTRLTVT.